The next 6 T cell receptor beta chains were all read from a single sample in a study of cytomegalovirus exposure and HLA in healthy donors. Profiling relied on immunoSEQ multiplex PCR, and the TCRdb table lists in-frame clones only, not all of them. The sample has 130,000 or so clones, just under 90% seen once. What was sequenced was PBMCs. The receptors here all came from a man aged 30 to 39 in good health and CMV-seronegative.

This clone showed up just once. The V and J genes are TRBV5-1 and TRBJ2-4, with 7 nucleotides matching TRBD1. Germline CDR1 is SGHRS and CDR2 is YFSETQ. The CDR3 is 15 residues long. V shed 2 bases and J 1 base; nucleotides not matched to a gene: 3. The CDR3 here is CASSFPDRAKNIQYF. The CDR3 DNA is TGCGCCAGCAGCTTTCCGGACAGGGCCAAAAACATTCAGTACTTC.

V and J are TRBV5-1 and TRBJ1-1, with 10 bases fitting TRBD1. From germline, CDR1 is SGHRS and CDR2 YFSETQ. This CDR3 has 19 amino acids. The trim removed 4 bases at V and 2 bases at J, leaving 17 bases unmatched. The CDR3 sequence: CASSTPGQGYGRGNTEAFF. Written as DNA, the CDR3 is TGCGCCAGCAGCACCCCGGGACAGGGGTATGGCCGGGGCAACACTGAAGCTTTCTTT.

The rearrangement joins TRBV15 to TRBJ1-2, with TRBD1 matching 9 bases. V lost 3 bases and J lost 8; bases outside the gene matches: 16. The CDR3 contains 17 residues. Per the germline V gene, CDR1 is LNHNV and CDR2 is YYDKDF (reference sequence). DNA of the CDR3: TGTGCCACCAGCAGCCCGGGACAGGGATCCGGCGCGCGAGGCTACACCTTC. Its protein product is CATSSPGQGSGARGYTF.

CDR3 residues: CASSQYGGFDSPLHF. The CDR3 DNA reads TGTGCCAGCAGCCAATACGGAGGGTTCGATTCACCCCTCCACTTT. The gene calls are TRBV7-9 and TRBJ1-6, with D unresolved. Germline values: CDR1 SEHNR, CDR2 FQNEAQ (reference sequence). Trimming took 5 bases from V and 8 from J, leaving 16 bases between them. The CDR3 loop spans 15 amino acids.

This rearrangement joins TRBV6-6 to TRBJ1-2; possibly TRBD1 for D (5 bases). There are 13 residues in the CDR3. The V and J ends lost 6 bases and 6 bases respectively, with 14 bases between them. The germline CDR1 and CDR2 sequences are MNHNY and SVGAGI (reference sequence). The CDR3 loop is CASSLGLPNGYTF. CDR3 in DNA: TGTGCCAGCAGCTTGGGACTCCCTAATGGCTACACCTTC.

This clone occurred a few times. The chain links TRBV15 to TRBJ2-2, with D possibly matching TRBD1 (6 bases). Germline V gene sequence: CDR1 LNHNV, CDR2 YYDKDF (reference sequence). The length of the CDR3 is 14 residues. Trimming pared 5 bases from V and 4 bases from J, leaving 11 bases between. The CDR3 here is CATSGTIGTGELFF. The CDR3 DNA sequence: TGTGCCACCAGCGGGACAATAGGCACCGGGGAGCTGTTTTTT.